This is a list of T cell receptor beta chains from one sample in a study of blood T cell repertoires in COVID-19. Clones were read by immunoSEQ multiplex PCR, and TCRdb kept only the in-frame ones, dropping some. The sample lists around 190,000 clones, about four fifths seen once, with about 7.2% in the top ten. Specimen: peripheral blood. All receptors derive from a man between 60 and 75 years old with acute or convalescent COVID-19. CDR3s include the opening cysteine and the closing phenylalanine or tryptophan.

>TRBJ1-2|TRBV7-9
CASSLGGVVYGYTF
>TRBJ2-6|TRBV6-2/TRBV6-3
CASSGTGRDSGANVLTF
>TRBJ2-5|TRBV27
CASSPHEGIKTQYF
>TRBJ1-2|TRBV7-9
CASSDQDRRVYGYTF
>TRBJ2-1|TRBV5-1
CASSSGYNEQFF
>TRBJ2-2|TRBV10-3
CAISDLLTGTGVIGELFF
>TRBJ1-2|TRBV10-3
CAISAPDRSNYGYTF
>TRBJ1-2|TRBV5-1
CASSPTGRHGYTF
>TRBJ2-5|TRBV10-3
CAIRTGGETQYF
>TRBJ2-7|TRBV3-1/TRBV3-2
CASSPTGRYEQYF
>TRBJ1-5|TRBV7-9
CASSSRGGGNSNQPQHF
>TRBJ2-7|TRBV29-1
CSAGTDYEQYF
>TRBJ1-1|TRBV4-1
CASSHHVTGGVTEAFF
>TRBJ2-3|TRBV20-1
CSASRRGGPDTQYF
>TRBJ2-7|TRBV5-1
CASSLGTGGPYEQYF
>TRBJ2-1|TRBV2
CASNSGVSYNEQFF
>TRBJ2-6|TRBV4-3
CASSPGGYISSGANVLTF
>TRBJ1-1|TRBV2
CASGTGSDTEAFF
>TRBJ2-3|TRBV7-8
CASSLGLAGTDTQYF
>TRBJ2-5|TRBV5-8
CASSLDRGRVVETQYF
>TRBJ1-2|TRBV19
CASSGGTGPYGYTF
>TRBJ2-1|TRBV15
CATSRNTGGYEQFF
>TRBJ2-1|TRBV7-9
CASSRGLADSYNEQFF
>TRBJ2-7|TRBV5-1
CASTGGGRSYEQYF
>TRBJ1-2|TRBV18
CASSPAGGDGYTF
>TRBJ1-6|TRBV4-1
CASSPNRTDRYNSPLHF
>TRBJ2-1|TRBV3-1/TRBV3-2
CASTSKLAGGFPVFEQFF
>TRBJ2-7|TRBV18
CASSPRQALSYEQYF
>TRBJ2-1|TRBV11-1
CASSSLRGYNEQFF
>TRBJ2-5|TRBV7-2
CASSVTGLAETQYF
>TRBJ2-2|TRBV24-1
CATGDRGYANTGELFF
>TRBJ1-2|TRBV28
CASRPSTGAVSPYPF
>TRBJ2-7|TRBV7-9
CASSLDGADESYEQYF
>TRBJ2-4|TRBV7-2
CASSLIQGIKNIQYF
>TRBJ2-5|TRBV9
CASSEEARGPAETQYF
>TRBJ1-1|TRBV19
CASTPLWPMNTEAFF
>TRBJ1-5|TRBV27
CASRPAYSNQPQHF
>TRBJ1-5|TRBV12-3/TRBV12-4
CASSSGGHQPQHF
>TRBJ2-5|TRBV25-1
CASSPGGVETQYF
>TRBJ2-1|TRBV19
CASTRPGTVNEQFF
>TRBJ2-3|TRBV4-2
CASSQDGTSFDTQYF